These T cell receptor delta chains were read from a single sample in a study of delta chains in infants with herpesvirus infections. TCRdb repeated clone calling on the RT-PCR reads with CATT. The repertoire holds some 3,400 delta-chain clones, 30% to 35% seen once, with about 7.5% in the top ten. The source material was peripheral blood, sampled at time point 3 of longitudinal follow-up. The receptor set was obtained from a human donor who was a Ugandan infant, either HIV-exposed or HIV-unexposed (not recorded which). The CDR3 runs from the conserved cysteine through the conserved F or W. The order of the fields is CDR3 protein, D gene, clone size, V gene, J gene. The D gene is left open where the match is weak. Some rows mark clone size as missing; the rest say once, few, many or name a class of expanded clone.

CDR3: CACDILGDTRTDKLIF
D: TRDD3
size: large
V: TRDV2
J: TRDJ1

CDR3: CALGEPLLVLPWGIWWGYTDKLIF
D: TRDD3
size: medium-sized
V: TRDV1
J: TRDJ1

CDR3: CALGDTSLLLGDTPYLCDKLIF
D: -
size: few
V: TRDV1
J: TRDJ1

CDR3: CACDPYYWGARDKLIF
D: TRDD3
size: -
V: TRDV2
J: TRDJ1

CDR3: CALGENPGLGDTNKLIF
D: TRDD3
size: -
V: TRDV1
J: TRDJ1

CDR3: CALGEHRTRWGVHFSKLIF
D: TRDD3
size: -
V: TRDV1
J: TRDJ1

CDR3: CALGEPFFRLPTHHTDKLIF
D: -
size: few
V: TRDV1
J: TRDJ1

CDR3: CALGERLISPLGDISADKLIF
D: TRDD3
size: few
V: TRDV1
J: TRDJ1

CDR3: CALGTEGPISYWGIRRFDKLIF
D: TRDD3
size: -
V: TRDV1
J: TRDJ1

CDR3: CALGEPPRAPEVYTDKLIF
D: -
size: medium-sized
V: TRDV1
J: TRDJ1

CDR3: CACDILGDTRYTDKLIF
D: TRDD3
size: -
V: TRDV2
J: TRDJ1

CDR3: CALGELKPTFLRDCGIAGSYTDKLIF
D: TRDD2
size: medium-sized
V: TRDV1
J: TRDJ1

CDR3: CACDTMPGAPTWDTRQMFF
D: -
size: -
V: TRDV2
J: TRDJ3

CDR3: CACDTLGEALTAQLFF
D: TRDD3
size: medium-sized
V: TRDV2
J: TRDJ2

CDR3: CALGLGPPTGVWGYTDKLIF
D: -
size: few
V: TRDV1
J: TRDJ1

CDR3: CALGEPRPPLLGRTEVYTDKLIF
D: TRDD3
size: few
V: TRDV1
J: TRDJ1